This T cell receptor beta chain was retrieved from a study of shared clonotypes between healthy human individuals (TCRdb year 2020). In terms of the full investigation: Three men and a couple of women, aged 18 to 49 years, made up the cohort. For each donor, CD4 naive and CD4 memory were each run on three plates, CD8 naive on two plates, and CD8 memory on one plate. Different laboratories and diverse techniques were used to prepare libraries and sequence TCR repertoires, to increase sequencing depth and limit assay-specific biases. Blood TCR repertoires of 5 or 6 healthy adults were deeply sequenced to estimate repertoire size and the extent of clonotype sharing between individuals. Each donor's leukapheresis produced roughly between roughly 0.85 and 9.5 billion PBMCs. The paper as a whole reports these results and caveats: Clonotypes shared by all four sorted-subset donors showed higher generation probabilities than non-shared clonotypes. The genetic and exposure-history diversity represented was limited by the small number of donors. Even with the large sequencing depth, rarefaction of the sorted-subset datasets indicated that sequencing was incomplete. Across a handful of donors, approximately 5% of naive CD4, roughly 3.8% of naive CD8, about 2.3% of memory CD4, and 0.3% to 0.45% of memory CD8 clonotypes were shared. Estimated clonotype richness was generally larger for naive than for memory subsets. Only blood was sampled, and tissue TCR repertoires likely differ from those in blood. Pairwise subsampling led to the expectation that sequencing depth would affect the degree of clonotype sharing among donors.

This clone was seen only a few times. Its antigen target is currently unknown. Within one base of it there is no much larger clone, and no base qualities were kept. Healthy HIV-negative adults with no recently reported acute infections or vaccinations were included as donors. Only Caucasian adults living in Nashville, Tennessee, USA were represented among the donors. CD4+ T cells were enriched by magnetic negative selection, after which naive cells were positively selected on CD45RA and the negative fraction was taken as the memory subset. Blood was obtained by leukapheresis, after which PBMCs were separated by Ficoll-Histopaque density gradient centrifugation and cryopreserved in liquid nitrogen vapor phase. Analytical flow cytometry was used to check the purity and quantity of each magnetically sorted T cell population. Each sorted fraction had its genomic DNA isolated and then quantified by UV absorbance on a Nanodrop 2000c.

TCR CDR3 regions were amplified from genomic DNA by multiplex PCR using the deep immunoSEQ assay. For each cell subset, the extracted genomic DNA was distributed evenly across all wells of several immunoSEQ 96-well plates, and each plate served as one replicate. For sorted subsets, 200 ng of genomic DNA, equivalent to 25,000 to 30,000 T cell genomes, went into each replicate PCR. The purified libraries were quantified using a Qubit 3.0 fluorometer, sized with a Bioanalyzer 2100, and then quantified again using the KAPA Library Quantification kit. A separate single-read 150-cycle Illumina NextSeq 550 flow cell was used to sequence each immunoSEQ 96-well plate. For the original study's pipeline: Because the immunoSEQ output held only junctional sequences and lacked quality scores, the filtering could not match the filtering applied to full-length reads. To assign V/J genes and CDR3, sequences were annotated against IMGT germline references using PyIR, a Python wrapper for IgBLAST v1.9. Reads were removed for weak V/J assignments (E-value above 1e-6), missing CDR3, stop codons, out-of-frame junctions, or ambiguous translated residues. V3J clonotypes were defined by identical inferred V gene, J gene, and CDR3 amino acid sequence. To compute the percentage overlap between repertoires, the number of shared unique clonotypes was divided by the size of the smaller repertoire. Repertoire richness was assessed with RTK rarefaction, the Chao1 estimator, and Recon v2.1 estimates of unobserved clonotypes. For all TCRbeta clonotypes obtained by the gDNA method from a few donors, generation probabilities were computed with OLGA. TCRdb's version of the immuneACCESS table is confined to in-frame rearrangements and falls short of the full clone set. An unresolved V gene accounts for under half of the shortfall where checked; the remainder is of unknown origin. V and J calls and clone size come straight from that table; D and trimming were deduced from the DNA. In all, the sample holds about 960,000 clones, and less than 85% of those were seen once. The ten largest clones add up to roughly 1.5% of the sample.

V drops 0 bases and J drops 0 bases, leaving 3 bases in between. The CDR3 measures 14 amino acids from cysteine to phenylalanine. Here the CDR3 DNA is all that survives: 42 bases in frame from base 1. CDR1 is given as SGHNT and CDR2 as YYREEE, both from the germline V gene (reference sequence). The V gene is TRBV5-4 and the J gene is TRBJ2-2; no D gene is confidently identified. Sequencing was done on a sample of memory CD4+ T cells sorted from blood. The cell subset or site label on this specimen signifies: CD45RA-negative fraction. This TCR was sampled from a man aged 18-30 years in good health. In nucleotide form, the sequence is TGTGCCAGCAGCTTGGCCCCGAACACCGGGGAGCTGTTTTTT. This sequence encodes CASSLAPNTGELFF.